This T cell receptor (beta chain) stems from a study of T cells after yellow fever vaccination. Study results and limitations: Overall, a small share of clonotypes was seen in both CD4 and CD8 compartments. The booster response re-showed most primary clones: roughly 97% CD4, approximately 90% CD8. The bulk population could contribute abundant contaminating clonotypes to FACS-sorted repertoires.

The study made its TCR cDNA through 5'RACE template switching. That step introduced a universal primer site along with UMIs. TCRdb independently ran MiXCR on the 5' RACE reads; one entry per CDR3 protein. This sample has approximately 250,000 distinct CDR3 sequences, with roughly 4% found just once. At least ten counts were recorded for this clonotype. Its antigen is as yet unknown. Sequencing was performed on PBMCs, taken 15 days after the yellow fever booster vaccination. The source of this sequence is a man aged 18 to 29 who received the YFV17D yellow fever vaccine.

CDR3 loop: CASSLARGRGAYGYTF. CDR3 DNA: TGTGCCAGCAGCTTAGCGCGAGGCAGGGGAGCCTATGGCTACACCTTC. The chain couples TRBV7-9 to TRBJ1-2, with D maybe TRBD1 (6 bases). Trimming removed 0 bases at V and 4 bases at J, with 15 bases between. The CDR3 is made up of 16 amino acids. Germline V gives CDR1 SEHNR, CDR2 FQNEAQ (reference sequence). The full variable domain, in which reference TRBV7-9 and TRBJ1-2 provide the parts outside the CDR3, is DTGVSQNPRHKITKRGQNVTFRCDPISEHNRLYWYRQTLGQGPEFLTYFQNEAQLEKSRLLSDRFSAERPKGSFSTLEIQRTEQGDSAMYLCASSLARGRGAYGYTFGSGTRLTVV.